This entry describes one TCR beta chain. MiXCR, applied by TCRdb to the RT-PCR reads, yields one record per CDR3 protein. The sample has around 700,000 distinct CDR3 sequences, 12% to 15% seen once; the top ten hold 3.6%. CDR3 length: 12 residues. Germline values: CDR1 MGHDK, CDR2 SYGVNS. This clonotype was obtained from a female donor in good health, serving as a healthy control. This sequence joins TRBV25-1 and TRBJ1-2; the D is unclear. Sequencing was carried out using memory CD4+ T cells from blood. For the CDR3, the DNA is TGTGGATTCGGCGGAGATTGGTATGGCTACACCTTC. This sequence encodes CGFGGDWYGYTF.